This TCR beta chain appears in the sequencing data of a study of CD8 T cells in ankylosing spondylitis. General study findings and limits: Some motif variants were previously reported in reactive arthritis synovial fluid and blood. Disease-linked clones bore a CD8+ phenotype and were relatively rare in peripheral blood. The study looked at matched synovial fluid samples from ankylosing spondylitis patients. Disease-linked clones were reported to be significantly enriched there. Seemingly characteristic of ankylosing spondylitis blood was a TCR beta motif consisting of about 8 highly homologous variants.

In this sample, this clonotype turned up many times. Its antigen is currently unknown. Generation of TCR beta libraries employed quantitative 5'-RACE incorporating molecular barcodes. TCRdb called the 5' RACE reads again in MiXCR, with one record for every CDR3 protein. The sample carries about 500,000 distinct CDR3 sequences, about 5.4% recorded once. The CDR3 consists of 14 residues. V was pared by 3 bases and J by 4 bases, with 12 bases between. The receptor comes from a male donor with ankylosing spondylitis. V and J are TRBV12-3 or TRBV12-4 and TRBJ1-2; a weak D match, TRBD1 (6 bases). The specimen was blood, either unsorted or a sorted T cell fraction (not recorded which). CDR3: CASSFGRDIYGYTF. In DNA, the CDR3 is TGTGCCAGCAGTTTCGGCAGGGACATCTATGGCTACACCTTC.